The 19 T cell receptor beta chains below were found in one sample sequenced in a study of radiation and T cells in renal cell carcinoma (dated by TCRdb to the early 2020s). Receptor amplification or capture employed the immunoSEQ multiplex PCR assay. Here the immuneACCESS table is served through TCRdb, limited to in-frame sequences with V and J called. Missing clones are a known gap in these copies; in checked studies unresolved V genes cover under half, and the rest lacks a known reason. Here the sample has roughly 130,000 clones; approximately 80% occur a single time. Of the sample, 1.5% to 2% falls within the top ten clones. The time point label on this specimen signifies: blood 2 weeks post-SBRT. The treatment or condition label on this specimen signifies: 15 Gy SBRT to primary tumor, nephrectomy 4 weeks later. Specimen: blood, collected from a patient whose treatment included radiotherapy and nephrectomy. The source of these receptors is a woman in her sixties or seventies with renal cell carcinoma.

V and J are TRBV27 and TRBJ2-5; D gene ambiguous. The CDR3 runs 12 residues. Trimming took off 5 bases at V and 7 bases at J, with 11 bases between the two ends. Germline V gene sequence: CDR1 MNHEY, CDR2 SMNVEV (reference sequence). CDR3 sequence: CASSPTLGTQYF. CDR3 coding DNA: TGTGCCAGCAGTCCGACCCTGGGGACCCAGTACTTC.

The chain has TRBV19 and TRBJ2-2; unclear D gene. The length of the CDR3 is 16 residues. CDR1 and CDR2 from the germline V gene are LNHDA and SQIVND (reference sequence). V was shortened by 11 bases and J by 2 bases, with 21 bases between the two germline ends. CDR3 in DNA: TGTGCCTGCCACCCCCTCGCTGGCAGCAACACCGGGGAGCTGTTTTTT. This gives the protein CACHPLAGSNTGELFF.

This clone showed up just a few times. This chain joins TRBV2 and TRBJ2-7; TRBD1 might be the D (5 bases). Trimming pared 0 bases from V and 6 bases from J, leaving 15 bases between. The CDR3 is 15 amino acids. Per the germline V gene, CDR1 is SNHLY and CDR2 is FYNNEI. The CDR3: CASSEALGRTREQYF. The CDR3 bases are TGTGCCAGCAGTGAAGCGCTGGGGCGGACCCGCGAGCAGTACTTC.

The rearrangement joins TRBV5-4 to TRBJ2-2, with D uncertain. The V gene lost 2 bases and the J gene lost 6 bases, with 8 bases spanning the gap. This CDR3 is 13 amino acids long. The germline CDR1 and CDR2 sequences are SGHNT and YYREEE (reference sequence). The CDR3 nucleotides read TGTGCCAGCAGCTTCCCCCTGTCCGGGGAGCTGTTTTTT. Its translation: CASSFPLSGELFF. The whole variable domain, remainder taken from reference TRBV5-4 and TRBJ2-2, is ETGVTQSPTHLIKTRGQQVTLRCSSQSGHNTVSWYQQALGQGPQFIFQYYREEENGRGNFPPRFSGLQFPNYSSELNVNALELDDSALYLCASSFPLSGELFFGEGSRLTVL.

This chain connects TRBV5-1 to TRBJ2-2; 8 nucleotides agree with TRBD1. The CDR3 consists of 14 residues. V lost 3 bases, J lost 4 bases, and 2 bases stayed unmatched. Per the germline V gene, CDR1 is SGHRS and CDR2 is YFSETQ. The CDR3 DNA sequence: TGCGCCAGCAGCTCAGGGGGCAGCACCGGGGAGCTGTTTTTT. Translation: CASSSGGSTGELFF.

The chain recombines TRBV19 with TRBJ1-1, with D possibly being TRBD1 (5 bases). The CDR3 length is 12 residues. The V gene lost 6 bases and the J gene lost 6 bases, with 11 bases spanning the gap. Germline loops: CDR1 LNHDA, CDR2 SQIVND (reference sequence). CDR3 amino acids: CASSLQGSEAFF. The CDR3 DNA reads as TGTGCCAGTAGCCTCCAGGGTTCTGAAGCTTTCTTT. Using reference TRBV19 and TRBJ1-1 for the parts outside the CDR3, the full variable domain is DGGITQSPKYLFRKEGQNVTLSCEQNLNHDAMYWYRQDPGQGLRLIYYSQIVNDFQKGDIAEGYSVSREKKESFPLTVTSAQKNPTAFYLCASSLQGSEAFFGQGTRLTVV.

This chain uses TRBV6-5 with TRBJ1-5; D may be TRBD1 (5 bases). The length of the CDR3 is 15 residues. Trimming stripped 4 bases from V and 4 bases from J, with 14 bases between. The germline V gene has CDR1 MNHEY and CDR2 SVGAGI. CDR3 protein: CASSSAGGVNQPQHF. The CDR3 DNA follows: TGTGCCAGCAGTTCCGCGGGGGGTGTTAATCAGCCCCAGCATTTT.

This clone was observed a handful of times. This chain connects TRBV6-1 to TRBJ1-2; D is undetermined. Per germline, CDR1 MNHNS and CDR2 SASEGT. V dropped 0 bases and J dropped 4 bases, with 9 bases sitting between them. CDR3 length equals 14 residues. The CDR3 region has the DNA TGTGCCAGCAGTGAAGCTCGCCCATCCTATGGCTACACCTTC. Its translation: CASSEARPSYGYTF.

This chain uses TRBV5-4 with TRBJ2-5, with 7 bases matching TRBD1. V lost 2 bases to trimming and J lost 5 bases; unmatched junction nucleotides: 12. CDR3 length: 16 residues. Germline V gene data show CDR1 as SGHNT and CDR2 as YYREEE (reference sequence). The CDR3 loop is CASSLRRAGGLETQYF. CDR3 sequence (DNA): TGTGCCAGCAGCTTACGTAGGGCAGGGGGTCTGGAGACCCAGTACTTC.

Concerning this clone itself: The same CDR3 arises from other DNA sequences in this sample as well. Written as DNA, the CDR3 is TGTGCCAGCAGTTACGGTGGAGGAAATCAGCCCCAGCATTTT. This codes for CASSYGGGNQPQHF. The chain has TRBV6-6 and TRBJ1-5; D not resolved. V was trimmed by 2 bases and J by 4 bases, leaving 9 bases between them. Germline CDR1 is MNHNY and CDR2 is SVGAGI (reference sequence). The CDR3 runs 14 residues.

The chain is built from TRBV5-1 and TRBJ2-2, with 7 bases identical to TRBD2. Germline loops: CDR1 SGHRS, CDR2 YFSETQ. The CDR3 consists of 16 residues. The V gene end was trimmed by 3 bases and the J gene end by 2 bases; junction bases not matched to a gene: 7. CDR3 coding DNA: TGCGCCAGCAGCTGGTCCGGGACTACAAACACCGGGGAGCTGTTTTTT. It is translated as CASSWSGTTNTGELFF.

This chain links TRBV7-8 with TRBJ2-7, with 7 bases matching TRBD2. The CDR3 extends over 15 amino acids. In germline, CDR1 is SGHVS, CDR2 FQNEAQ. Trimming at V came to 1 base and at J to 3 bases, leaving 6 bases not matched to a gene. CDR3 loop: CASSLEGSGNYEQYF. In DNA, the CDR3 is TGTGCCAGCAGCTTAGAGGGCAGCGGGAACTACGAGCAGTACTTC.

V gene TRBV9 combines with J gene TRBJ2-1, with a weak D call TRBD2 (6 bases). The CDR3 extends over 15 amino acids. The germline V gene has CDR1 SGDLS and CDR2 YYNGEE. With 0 bases removed from V and 2 bases from J, the gap between germline ends came to 9 bases. The CDR3, as DNA: TGTGCCAGCAGCGTAGGGCGGGGAACCTACAATGAGCAGTTCTTC. This encodes CASSVGRGTYNEQFF.

CDR3 sequence reads: CASSLEVRRNTGELFF. The CDR3 DNA is TGTGCCAGCAGCTTGGAGGTCAGAAGGAACACCGGGGAGCTGTTTTTT. The V and J genes are TRBV5-4 and TRBJ2-2; D call uncertain. Trimming took 0 bases from V and 1 from J, leaving 10 bases between them. Germline CDR1 reads SGHNT; CDR2 reads YYREEE (reference sequence). The CDR3 is 16 residues long.

V gene TRBV5-1 combines with J gene TRBJ2-1; 7 bases match TRBD1. This CDR3 region has 15 residues. The V segment lost 4 bases and the J segment 5 bases; nucleotides outside the gene matches: 9. CDR1 SGHRS and CDR2 YFSETQ come from the germline V gene. The CDR3 reads CASSTQGVANNEQFF. For the CDR3, the DNA is TGCGCCAGCAGCACCCAGGGGGTCGCTAACAATGAGCAGTTCTTC. Combining the CDR3 with reference TRBV5-1 and TRBJ2-1 gives the whole variable domain KAGVTQTPRYLIKTRGQQVTLSCSPISGHRSVSWYQQTPGQGLQFLFEYFSETQRNKGNFPGRFSGRQFSNSRSEMNVSTLELGDSALYLCASSTQGVANNEQFFGPGTRLTVL.

This clone was observed a few times. The chain is built from TRBV5-6 and TRBJ2-3; TRBD1 might be the D (5 bases). Germline V gene sequence: CDR1 SGHDT, CDR2 YYEEEE. Trimming cost V 4 bases and J 2 bases, with 14 bases left between them. CDR3 length: 15 residues. Written as DNA, the CDR3 is TGTGCCAGCAGCATTTTCGGACACACCACAGATACGCAGTATTTT. This encodes CASSIFGHTTDTQYF.

This clone was seen many times. V usage is TRBV28 and J usage is TRBJ2-1; 7 nucleotides agree with TRBD1. Germline CDR1 reads MDHEN; CDR2 reads SYDVKM. J lost 1 base, V lost 4 bases, and 4 bases had no gene match. CDR3 length: 15 residues. As DNA, the CDR3 is TGTGCCAGCAGTTCGGGACAGATATCCTACAATGAGCAGTTCTTC. Translated, it gives CASSSGQISYNEQFF.

This clone was seen ten or more times. Mismatch with germline at one junction end may stem from a read error. The chain uses TRBV30 and TRBJ1-1, with D unclear. The V gene's germline CDR1 is GTSNPN and CDR2 SVGIG (reference sequence). This CDR3 region has 12 residues. The CDR3 sequence: CAWSGANAEAFF. The CDR3 DNA is TGTGCCTGGAGTGGAGCGAACGCTGAAGCTTTCTTT.

The chain carries TRBV5-6 and TRBJ1-2, with D maybe TRBD1 (5 bases). Germline CDR1 reads SGHDT; CDR2 reads YYEEEE. The V and J ends lost 3 bases and 7 bases respectively, with 13 bases between them. CDR3 length equals 13 residues. Here the CDR3 reads CASSSTLGGGYTF. The CDR3 bases are TGTGCCAGCAGCTCAACCTTGGGGGGTGGCTACACCTTC.